Each of the 13 T cell receptor beta chains below was sequenced from the same sample in a study of siplizumab effects on memory and regulatory T cells. Some clones are missing from TCRdb's copy, which holds only in-frame ones; the method was immunoSEQ multiplex PCR. The sample contains 90,000 to 110,000 clones, around 90% of which appear only once. Source material: Tregs sorted from blood. Receptors originate from a human donor in good health.

The chain combines TRBV7-6 with TRBJ2-7; 10 bases line up with TRBD2. The CDR3 is 19 residues long. Per the germline V gene, CDR1 is SGHVS and CDR2 is FNYEAQ. The V segment lost 3 bases and the J segment 0 bases; nucleotides outside the gene matches: 14. The CDR3 sequence: CASSFRGPSAGGLSYEQYF. The CDR3 DNA reads as TGTGCCAGCAGCTTTCGCGGACCCTCAGCGGGAGGGCTCTCCTACGAGCAGTACTTC.

This clone was counted a single time. This chain uses TRBV5-1 with TRBJ1-1; 10 bases are a match to TRBD1. Looked up from germline, CDR1 is SGHRS and CDR2 is YFSETQ. The V and J ends lost 4 bases and 0 bases, in that order; junction bases with no gene match: 6. The CDR3 sequence is 16 residues long. The CDR3 spells CASSPRQGAMNTEAFF. CDR3 nucleotides: TGCGCCAGCAGCCCGAGACAGGGGGCGATGAACACTGAAGCTTTCTTT.

The chain is built from TRBV6-6 and TRBJ2-2; 9 bases line up with TRBD1. Per the germline V gene, CDR1 is MNHNY and CDR2 is SVGAGI (reference sequence). V lost 0 bases to trimming and J lost 6 bases; unmatched junction nucleotides: 5. This CDR3 contains 16 residues. The CDR3 sequence: CASSYSVTGGPGELFF. The CDR3 bases are TGTGCCAGCAGTTACTCGGTTACAGGGGGCCCCGGGGAGCTGTTTTTT.

This clone has more than one count but fewer than ten. The chain joins TRBV18 to TRBJ1-1; D is undetermined. The CDR3 sequence is 12 residues long. Germline-derived CDR1 and CDR2 are KGHSH and LQKENI. The V gene lost 3 bases and the J gene lost 8 bases, with 10 bases spanning the gap. The CDR3 sequence is CASSPSGLEAFF. DNA of the CDR3: TGTGCCAGCTCACCCAGCGGGCTCGAAGCTTTCTTT.

V and J are TRBV6-1 and TRBJ2-7; D tentatively fits TRBD1 or TRBD2 (7 bases each). Trimming cost V 8 bases and J 6 bases, with 23 bases left between them. The CDR3 covers 15 residues. Looked up from germline, CDR1 is MNHNS and CDR2 is SASEGT. In DNA form, the CDR3 reads TGTGCCAGCCCGAAGGGGGCCCCGGGACTAATCGAGCAGTACTTC. Translated, it gives CASPKGAPGLIEQYF.

V and J are TRBV29-1 and TRBJ2-5; D is ambiguous. From germline, CDR1 is SQVTM and CDR2 ANQGSEA. Trimming took 4 bases from V and 3 from J, leaving 3 bases between them. The CDR3 extends over 10 amino acids. The CDR3 region is CSVGKETQYF. The CDR3 region has the DNA TGCAGCGTTGGAAAAGAGACCCAGTACTTC.

This clone has just a few counts. V gene TRBV6-6 combines with J gene TRBJ1-1; no firm D call. From germline, CDR1 is MNHNY and CDR2 SVGAGI (reference sequence). The CDR3 has 13 residues. V was cut by 6 bases and J by 4 bases, with 12 bases left in between. The CDR3 DNA is TGTGCCAGCAGGACTGGAGGAAGCACTGAAGCTTTCTTT. Translated, it gives CASRTGGSTEAFF.

The CDR3 is CASSLIQGSGYTF. The CDR3 region has the DNA TGCGCCAGCAGCTTGATACAGGGCTCTGGCTACACCTTC. The rearrangement uses TRBV5-1 and TRBJ1-2; perhaps TRBD1 as D (6 bases). The ends were cut back, 1 base at V and 7 bases at J, with 11 bases in the middle. The CDR3 has 13 amino acids. From germline, CDR1 is SGHRS and CDR2 YFSETQ. Full variable domain (rest looked up from reference TRBV5-1 and TRBJ1-2): KAGVTQTPRYLIKTRGQQVTLSCSPISGHRSVSWYQQTPGQGLQFLFEYFSETQRNKGNFPGRFSGRQFSNSRSEMNVSTLELGDSALYLCASSLIQGSGYTFGSGTRLTVV.

This chain joins TRBV2 and TRBJ2-2; no clear D gene. The V gene's germline CDR1 is SNHLY and CDR2 FYNNEI. The CDR3 totals 15 residues. V was cut by 6 bases and J by 5 bases, with 16 bases left in between. The CDR3 DNA reads TGTGCCAGCAGCCCCAACTTCGTCCGGACCGGGGAGCTGTTTTTT. Its translation is CASSPNFVRTGELFF.

CDR3 DNA: TGTGCCAGCAGCTTCACCGGGACAGCGAACACTGAAGCTTTCTTT. Translated, it gives CASSFTGTANTEAFF. V usage is TRBV7-2 and J usage is TRBJ1-1; 7 bases agree with TRBD1. This CDR3 spans 15 amino acids. Germline V gene sequence: CDR1 SGHTA, CDR2 FQGNSA. V gave up 3 bases and J gave up 1 base; unmatched junction bases: 5.

The CDR3 DNA reads as TGCGCCAGCAGCGCCGGGACTAGCGGGGGGATGGAGTACTTC. Amino acid sequence: CASSAGTSGGMEYF. V gene TRBV5-1 combines with J gene TRBJ2-4, with TRBD2 identical over 15 bases. The V segment lost 4 bases and the J segment 14 bases; nucleotides outside the gene matches: 7. CDR1 is SGHRS and CDR2 is YFSETQ in the germline V gene. The CDR3 consists of 14 residues.

The chain uses TRBV18 and TRBJ2-5; 9 bases align to TRBD1. Germline CDR1 and CDR2: KGHSH and LQKENI. Losses at the gene ends were 6 bases for V and 3 bases for J; bases not matched to a gene: 2. The CDR3 length is 13 residues. CDR3 DNA: TGTGCCAGCTCGGGGGACAGGGAAGAGACCCAGTACTTC. Residues: CASSGDREETQYF. The full variable domain, with the rest looked up from reference TRBV18 and TRBJ2-5, is NAGVMQNPRHLVRRRGQEARLRCSPMKGHSHVYWYRQLPEEGLKFMVYLQKENIIDESGMPKERFSAEFPKEGPSILRIQQVVRGDSAAYFCASSGDREETQYFGPGTRLLVL.

The V call is TRBV5-1, the J call TRBJ2-7; 7 bases agree with TRBD2. The CDR3 loop spans 14 amino acids. After removal of 0 bases from V and 4 bases from J, the junction contained 4 bases not matched to a gene. The germline gives CDR1 SGHRS, CDR2 YFSETQ. CDR3 DNA: TGCGCCAGCAGCTTGGGCGGGAGCGGTTACGAGCAGTACTTC. Translated, it gives CASSLGGSGYEQYF.